The clone carrying this T cell receptor (beta chain) was observed a single time. Primers for the PCR totalled 60 Vbeta and 13 Jbeta. Sequencing was performed with immunoSEQ multiplex PCR; in TCRdb, only in-frame clones are kept and a portion is missing. The table includes 150,000 to 200,000 clones, 60% to 80% detected once. This specimen belongs to a study of cytomegalovirus exposure and HLA in healthy donors. As for the study in general: Unique TCRs from HLA-typed donors, 70 million to 85 million of them, were held in an early data release.

V dropped 6 bases and J dropped 2; count of bases not matched to a gene: 10. This CDR3 is 16 amino acids long. Germline loops: CDR1 LNHDA, CDR2 SQIVND (reference sequence). Sequencing was performed on PBMCs. The receptor's source is a man aged 50-60 years in good health and CMV-seropositive. The chain links TRBV19 to TRBJ2-5; 9 bases are shared with TRBD1. This CDR3 reads CASSRLTGGSQETQYF. CDR3 DNA: TGTGCCAGTAGCCGATTGACAGGGGGATCACAAGAGACCCAGTACTTC.